One T cell receptor (beta chain) is described in this entry. Profiling relied on immunoSEQ multiplex PCR, and the TCRdb table lists in-frame clones only, not all of them. There are a few hundred thousand clones in the sample; 80% to 90% occur only once, and 3.4% lies in the top ten. Treatment described: approximately 18 received Ad26.COV2.S at low or high dose, single or two shots; five or six received placebo; per-sample allocation not given. Specimens were obtained on day 63 following the first vaccine or placebo injection. The entry originates in a study of Ad26.COV2.S vaccination and SARS-CoV-2 variants. The starting material was peripheral blood, obtained in a trial of Ad26.COV2.S vaccine versus placebo. This clonotype was obtained from a person between 18 and 59 years old who received the Ad26.COV2.S COVID-19 vaccine or a placebo.

CDR3 bases: TGTGCCAGCAGCGACACTGGGGCCAGCACTGAAGCTTTCTTT. Translated, it gives CASSDTGASTEAFF. This chain connects TRBV9 to TRBJ1-1; D is perhaps TRBD1 (5 bases). In germline, CDR1 is SGDLS, CDR2 YYNGEE. The CDR3 extends over 14 amino acids. Trimming took 3 bases from V and 4 from J, leaving 13 bases between them.